These 3 T cell receptor beta chains share one sample of origin, sequenced in a study of cytomegalovirus exposure and HLA in healthy donors. A multiplex PCR was run with 60 Vbeta primers and 13 Jbeta primers. Generated by immunoSEQ multiplex PCR, the TCRdb table keeps only in-frame clones and is missing some. There are about 100,000 clones in the sample; 60% to 75% occur only once, and about 2.1% lies in the top ten. Sequenced: PBMCs. Every receptor here comes from a woman aged 35 to 49 in good health and CMV-seronegative.

The chain combines TRBV4-1 with TRBJ2-1; 7 bases are shared with TRBD2. Germline loops: CDR1 MGHRA, CDR2 YSYEKL. J gave up 3 bases and V 3 bases, and 2 bases lay outside the gene matches. This CDR3 contains 14 residues. The CDR3 here is CASSHAGDYNEQFF. DNA for the CDR3: TGCGCCAGCAGCCATGCGGGGGACTACAATGAGCAGTTCTTC.

J is TRBJ1-6 and V is TRBV6-6; D remains unclear. The CDR3 has 14 residues. From germline, CDR1 is MNHNY and CDR2 SVGAGI (reference sequence). Trimming stripped 5 bases from V and 5 bases from J, with 10 bases between. This CDR3 is CASSEVNDNSPLHF. The CDR3 coding sequence is TGTGCCAGCAGTGAGGTAAACGATAATTCACCCCTCCACTTT.

The chain joins TRBV19 to TRBJ2-3, with a weak D call TRBD2 (6 bases). The CDR3 contains 16 residues. Trimming pared 4 bases from V and 2 bases from J, leaving 16 bases between. Germline CDR1 LNHDA, CDR2 SQIVND (reference sequence). CDR3 DNA sequence: TGTGCCAGTAGTACCGGGAGAAGGGTTTCCACAGATACGCAGTATTTT. Translated, it gives CASSTGRRVSTDTQYF. The variable domain in full, with the rest retrieved from reference TRBV19 and TRBJ2-3, is DGGITQSPKYLFRKEGQNVTLSCEQNLNHDAMYWYRQDPGQGLRLIYYSQIVNDFQKGDIAEGYSVSREKKESFPLTVTSAQKNPTAFYLCASSTGRRVSTDTQYFGPGTRLTVL.